The 29 T cell receptor beta chains below all came from one sample that was sequenced in a study of blood T cell repertoires in COVID-19 (dated by TCRdb to between 2020 and 2021). The library was prepared using the immunoSEQ multiplex PCR assay. TCRdb provides this immuneACCESS table in a form limited to in-frame rearrangements. Some clones are lacking; in checked studies, under half of them reflect an unresolved V gene, and why the rest are absent is not known. The sample includes about 36,000 clones, with roughly 89% observed a single time. 20% to 30% of the sample is taken by the ten largest. Sequences were obtained from peripheral blood. The receptors were gathered from a man between 60 and 70 years old with active or convalescent COVID-19.

V is TRBV29-1 and J is TRBJ1-5, with D perhaps matching TRBD1 (5 bases). Trimming took off 6 bases at V and 1 base at J, with 10 bases between the two ends. The germline V gene has CDR1 SQVTM and CDR2 ANQGSEA. This CDR3 region has 13 residues. The CDR3 DNA reads as TGCAGCGTGAGCCGGGGGAGCAATCAGCCCCAGCATTTT. Translation gives CSVSRGSNQPQHF.

This clone was recorded once. The J gene is TRBJ1-1, the V gene TRBV18, with a possible D match to TRBD1 (5 bases). Germline V gives CDR1 KGHSH, CDR2 LQKENI. This CDR3 comprises 14 residues. V was shortened by 3 bases and J by 11 bases, with 19 bases between the two germline ends. CDR3 residues: CASSPRSGTVVAFF. In DNA, the CDR3 is TGTGCCAGCTCACCTCGTAGCGGGACGGTCGTGGCTTTCTTT.

The V and J genes are TRBV5-1 and TRBJ2-7, with D possibly being TRBD2 (5 bases). Germline V lookup: CDR1 SGHRS, CDR2 YFSETQ. The CDR3 runs to 13 residues. With 1 base removed from V and 7 bases from J, the gap between germline ends came to 12 bases. CDR3 residues: CASSLIGLGEQYF. CDR3 DNA sequence: TGCGCCAGCAGCTTGATCGGACTGGGGGAGCAGTACTTC.

The gene calls are TRBV29-1 and TRBJ2-1; D perhaps matches TRBD2 (7 bases). The CDR3 has 11 amino acids. Germline V gene data show CDR1 as SQVTM and CDR2 as ANQGSEA. Trimming stripped 8 bases from V and 9 bases from J, with 14 bases between. Here the CDR3 reads CSLRGGAEQFF. Written as DNA, the CDR3 is TGCAGCCTGAGGGGGGGGGCTGAGCAGTTCTTC.

V is TRBV9 and J is TRBJ2-1, with D possibly matching TRBD1 (5 bases). V shed 0 bases and J shed 0 bases, with 10 bases lying between them. Germline lookup yields CDR1 SGDLS and CDR2 YYNGEE. The CDR3 has 16 residues. The CDR3 DNA sequence: TGTGCCAGCAGCGTAGATGGGGCTAGCTCCTACAATGAGCAGTTCTTC. Translation: CASSVDGASSYNEQFF.

This chain links TRBV18 with TRBJ2-1, with 11 nucleotides matching TRBD2. The ends lost 6 bases at V and 4 bases at J; junction bases unmatched: 5. Germline CDR1 KGHSH, CDR2 LQKENI. The CDR3 has 15 amino acids. CDR3 sequence (DNA): TGTGCCAGCTCCCCCGGGACTAGCGGTTACAATGAGCAGTTCTTC. It yields the protein CASSPGTSGYNEQFF.

The rearrangement links TRBV21-1 to TRBJ2-7; the table's D call of TRBD2 was not tested on the DNA. TRBV21-1 corresponds to a pseudogene. This CDR3 spans 15 amino acids. CDR3 sequence: CASSLGGERDCEQYF. CDR3 nucleotides: TGTGCCAGCAGCCTAGGGGGGGAGCGGGACTGCGAGCAGTACTTC.

V gene TRBV7-2 combines with J gene TRBJ2-1; TRBD2 aligns across 8 bases. Germline loops: CDR1 SGHTA, CDR2 FQGNSA. This CDR3 contains 18 residues. The V segment lost 1 base and the J segment 0 bases; nucleotides outside the gene matches: 8. CDR3 bases: TGTGCCAGCAGCTTAGACAGAACTAGCGGAAGCTCCTACAATGAGCAGTTCTTC. Translated: CASSLDRTSGSSYNEQFF.

The J gene is TRBJ2-2, the V gene TRBV6-4, with TRBD2 identical over 9 bases. The CDR3 is 16 residues long. Germline-derived CDR1 and CDR2 are MRHNA and SNTAGT. V was pared by 4 bases and J by 0 bases, with 3 bases of the junction left unmatched. The CDR3 protein is CASSALAGSNTGELFF. For the CDR3, the DNA is TGTGCCAGCAGTGCGCTAGCGGGATCGAACACCGGGGAGCTGTTTTTT.

V usage is TRBV30 and J usage is TRBJ1-2; possibly TRBD1 for D (6 bases). The V end lost 4 bases, the J end lost 7 bases, and 16 bases lay between the germline ends. CDR3 size: 13 residues. Per germline, CDR1 GTSNPN and CDR2 SVGIG (reference sequence). In DNA form, the CDR3 reads TGTGCCTGGACATTACAGGGAGTCAGTGGCTACACCTTC. It is translated as CAWTLQGVSGYTF.

The chain employs TRBV28 and TRBJ2-1, with D hard to call. Germline V gene data show CDR1 as MDHEN and CDR2 as SYDVKM. Between the trimmed V and J ends, which lost 6 bases and 2 bases, there was a span of 14 bases. The CDR3 spans 15 residues. The CDR3 is CASSPRLETYNEQFF. CDR3 nucleotides: TGTGCCAGCAGCCCGAGACTGGAGACCTACAATGAGCAGTTCTTC.

This chain links TRBV7-2 with TRBJ2-1; D remains ambiguous. CDR3 length equals 15 residues. Deletions cut 8 bases from V and 2 bases from J, with 16 bases between. Looked up from germline, CDR1 is SGHTA and CDR2 is FQGNSA. CDR3 region: CASASGASAYNEQFF. The CDR3 bases are TGTGCCAGCGCCTCAGGCGCTTCTGCCTACAATGAGCAGTTCTTC. The full variable domain, with the rest looked up from reference TRBV7-2 and TRBJ2-1, is GAGVSQSPSNKVTEKGKDVELRCDPISGHTALYWYRQSLGQGLEFLIYFQGNSAPDKSGLPSDRFSAERTGGSVSTLTIQRTQQEDSAVYLCASASGASAYNEQFFGPGTRLTVL.

The rearrangement uses TRBV11-2 and TRBJ1-5; 11 nucleotides match TRBD1. Germline CDR1 is SGHAT and CDR2 is FQNNGV. CDR3 length: 18 amino acids. V shed 0 bases, J shed 14 bases, and the junction held 18 bases outside the gene matches. The CDR3 nucleotides are TGTGCCAGCAGCTTAGATCCTGGATTTGGGACAGGGGGATCCCCCGAGCATTTT. Protein product: CASSLDPGFGTGGSPEHF. Variable domain in full (rest from reference TRBV11-2 and TRBJ1-5): EAGVAQSPRYKIIEKRQSVAFWCNPISGHATLYWYQQILGQGPKLLIQFQNNGVVDDSQLPKDRFSAERLKGVDSTLKIQPAKLEDSAVYLCASSLDPGFGTGGSPEHFGDGTRLSIL.

Of note for this clone: The sample contains more than one DNA sequence encoding this CDR3. The V call is TRBV18, the J call TRBJ1-5; the D is unclear. The V end was cut by 3 bases, the J end by 2 bases, with 5 bases between. This CDR3 spans 13 amino acids. Germline CDR1 and CDR2: KGHSH and LQKENI. In DNA form, the CDR3 reads TGTGCCAGCTCACCCGGGGGCAATCAGCCCCAGCATTTT. Translation gives CASSPGGNQPQHF.

The chain couples TRBV5-1 to TRBJ2-1, with D possibly matching TRBD2 (6 bases). Germline CDR1 reads SGHRS; CDR2 reads YFSETQ. V lost 6 bases and J 4 bases, leaving 14 bases between the germline ends. CDR3 size: 14 residues. CDR3 in amino acids: CASIGAGRYNEQFF. The DNA for the CDR3 is TGCGCCAGCATCGGCGCGGGACGATACAATGAGCAGTTCTTC.

This chain uses TRBV27 with TRBJ2-1, with 14 bases lining up with TRBD2. The V segment lost 6 bases and the J segment 10 bases; nucleotides outside the gene matches: 8. The CDR3 spans 15 residues. CDR1 is MNHEY and CDR2 is SMNVEV in the germline V gene (reference sequence). The CDR3 DNA sequence: TGTGCCAGCAGCCAGCCGGGACTAGCGGGAGTGGAGCAGTTCTTC. It encodes CASSQPGLAGVEQFF.

This chain links TRBV21-1 with TRBJ2-1; the D call in the table, TRBD1, was not verified against the DNA. TRBV21-1 is given as a pseudogene. The CDR3 has 13 residues. DNA for the CDR3: TGTGCCAGATCCAAATGCACAAACAATGAGCAGTTCTTC. Its translation: CARSKCTNNEQFF.

This sequence joins TRBV2 and TRBJ2-2; maybe TRBD2 (6 bases). Germline V CDR1 and CDR2: SNHLY, FYNNEI. The CDR3 covers 14 residues. Trimming removed 7 bases at V and 1 base at J, with 10 bases between. The CDR3, as DNA: TGTGCCAGCATCGGAGGGGTGAACACCGGGGAGCTGTTTTTT. It translates to CASIGGVNTGELFF.

The gene calls are TRBV19 and TRBJ1-5, with TRBD1 identical over 9 bases. This CDR3 is built from 14 residues. Germline CDR1 and CDR2: LNHDA and SQIVND (reference sequence). J gave up 9 bases and V 3 bases, and 6 bases lay outside the gene matches. DNA of the CDR3: TGTGCCAGTAGTATCGGGGGGACAGGGACGCCCCAGCATTTT. This translates into CASSIGGTGTPQHF.

The rearrangement joins TRBV6-5 to TRBJ2-2; maybe TRBD2 (6 bases). Deletions cut 5 bases from V and 4 bases from J, with 14 bases between. From germline, CDR1 is MNHEY and CDR2 SVGAGI. The CDR3 has 15 amino acids. In nucleotides, the CDR3 is TGTGCCAGCAGTACTCGACTAGTCTCCACCGGGGAGCTGTTTTTT. This encodes CASSTRLVSTGELFF.

J is TRBJ1-6 and V is TRBV4-1; 7 positions agree with TRBD1. The CDR3 has 15 amino acids. CDR1 and CDR2 from the germline V gene are MGHRA and YSYEKL. V lost 1 base and J lost 10; bases outside the gene matches: 7. Written as DNA, the CDR3 is TGCGCCAGCAGCCAAGCTACAGGGGAAATATCACCCCTCCACTTT. This gives the protein CASSQATGEISPLHF.

V and J are TRBV2 and TRBJ2-1; 14 bases map to TRBD2. Germline-derived CDR1 and CDR2 are SNHLY and FYNNEI. The CDR3 totals 18 residues. Trimming removed 4 bases from V and 6 bases from J; junction bases left unmatched: 11. The CDR3 region is CASSGTGTSGRLFNEQFF. The CDR3 DNA follows: TGTGCCAGCAGTGGAACCGGGACTAGCGGGAGATTGTTCAATGAGCAGTTCTTC.

The CDR3 protein is CAWSEGQGANYGYTF. CDR3 DNA: TGTGCCTGGAGTGAGGGACAGGGGGCTAACTATGGCTACACCTTC. The chain couples TRBV30 to TRBJ1-2; the match to TRBD1 covers 11 bases. V was clipped by 1 base and J by 0 bases; unmatched bases: 1. Germline V CDR1 and CDR2: GTSNPN, SVGIG (reference sequence). The CDR3 has 15 residues.

V and J are TRBV9 and TRBJ1-6; 7 bases are a match to TRBD1. The V and J ends lost 0 bases and 9 bases, in that order; junction bases with no gene match: 6. Germline CDR1 is SGDLS and CDR2 is YYNGEE. This CDR3 contains 15 residues. In DNA, the CDR3 is TGTGCCAGCAGCGTAGATGGGACAGCTTCTTCACCCCTCCACTTT. Amino acids: CASSVDGTASSPLHF.

As for this clone: The same CDR3 arises from other DNA sequences in this sample as well. This chain joins TRBV10-2 and TRBJ1-1; tentative D call: TRBD1 (6 bases). V was shortened by 0 bases and J by 5 bases, with 7 bases between the two germline ends. Germline lookup yields CDR1 WSHSY and CDR2 SAAADI. The CDR3 sequence is 13 residues long. The CDR3 DNA reads as TGCGCCAGCAGTGAGTCTAGGGGGACTGAAGCTTTCTTT. It encodes CASSESRGTEAFF.

The CDR3 DNA reads as TGTGCCAGAGGCTTGGGTGAGCAAGCGGCCTACGAGCAGTACTTC. It translates to CARGLGEQAAYEQYF. The rearrangement uses TRBV2 and TRBJ2-7; the D gene is possibly TRBD2 (5 bases). This CDR3 region has 15 residues. The germline CDR1 and CDR2 sequences are SNHLY and FYNNEI. V shed 9 bases and J shed 2 bases, with 20 bases lying between them.

The chain carries TRBV5-1 and TRBJ2-7, with D maybe TRBD1 (5 bases). The CDR3 has 15 residues. CDR1 and CDR2 from the germline V gene are SGHRS and YFSETQ. With 2 bases removed from V and 0 bases from J, the gap between germline ends came to 12 bases. As DNA, the CDR3 is TGCGCCAGCAGCTTAGTACCAGGGCCCTCCTACGAGCAGTACTTC. Protein product: CASSLVPGPSYEQYF.

This clone occurred once. The J gene is TRBJ1-1, the V gene TRBV6-2 or TRBV6-3, with 10 bases lining up with TRBD1. Germline-derived CDR1 and CDR2 are MNHEY and SVGEGT. The CDR3 has 12 amino acids. V was clipped by 6 bases and J by 10 bases; unmatched bases: 5. Written as DNA, the CDR3 is TGTGCCAGCAGCCAAGGACAGGGGGGAGCTTTCTTT. Its protein product is CASSQGQGGAFF.

This sequence joins TRBV11-2 and TRBJ1-6; perhaps TRBD1 as D (5 bases). Germline V gene lookup returns CDR1 SGHAT and CDR2 FQNNGV. Trimming left V 5 bases short and J 6 bases short, with 20 bases between. The CDR3 covers 17 residues. The CDR3 coding sequence is TGTGCCAGCAGCGTAGTCGGGGCCGGGACTTCTAATTCACCCCTCCACTTT. Translation: CASSVVGAGTSNSPLHF. The whole variable domain, filled in from reference TRBV11-2 and TRBJ1-6, reads EAGVAQSPRYKIIEKRQSVAFWCNPISGHATLYWYQQILGQGPKLLIQFQNNGVVDDSQLPKDRFSAERLKGVDSTLKIQPAKLEDSAVYLCASSVVGAGTSNSPLHFGNGTRLTVT.